This T cell receptor (beta chain) was sequenced during a study of cytomegalovirus exposure and HLA in healthy donors. Broader study findings: Apart from CMV serostatus, no immune exposure information was available.

Concerning this clone itself: What it binds is not known.

Looked up from germline, CDR1 is SGHRS and CDR2 is YFSETQ. Trimming pared 0 bases from V and 3 bases from J, leaving 12 bases between. The CDR3 length is 15 residues. The PCR contained 60 Vbeta and 13 Jbeta primers. The data were produced by immunoSEQ multiplex PCR, yet TCRdb's version contains in-frame clones alone and is incomplete. The sample consists of 210,000 or so clones, 75% to 90% of them appearing once. This receptor was taken from a woman in her late teens or twenties in good health and CMV-seronegative. V is TRBV5-1 and J is TRBJ1-1; D remains ambiguous. The specimen sequenced was PBMCs. The CDR3 protein is CASSLAPVLDTEAFF. CDR3 sequence (DNA): TGCGCCAGCAGCTTGGCCCCGGTTTTGGACACTGAAGCTTTCTTT.